This note documents a single T cell receptor (beta chain) sequence. Which antigen it targets is not known. No much larger clone is present one base from it, and per-base qualities are unavailable. Using the deep immunoSEQ assay, multiplex PCR amplified TCR CDR3 regions from genomic DNA. Extracted genomic DNA from each cell subset was spread evenly across all wells of several immunoSEQ 96-well plates, with each plate serving as a replicate. For sorted subsets, approximately 210 ng of genomic DNA, equivalent to 30,000 or so T cell genomes, went into each replicate PCR. The purified libraries were quantified using a Qubit 3.0 fluorometer, sized with a Bioanalyzer 2100, and then quantified again using the KAPA Library Quantification kit. Every immunoSEQ 96-well plate was sequenced on a separate single-read 150-cycle Illumina NextSeq 550 flow cell. The study's processing was this. Because only junctional sequences without quality scores were contained in the immunoSEQ output, filtering matching that applied to full-length reads could not be performed. To assign V/J genes and CDR3, sequences were annotated against IMGT germline references using PyIR, a Python wrapper for IgBLAST v1.9. Reads were filtered out if the reads had weak V/J assignments (E-value above 1e-6), no CDR3, stop codons, out-of-frame junctions, or ambiguous translated residues. V3J clonotypes were defined as sequences sharing an identical inferred V gene, J gene, and CDR3 amino acid sequence. To compute the percentage overlap between repertoires, the number of shared unique clonotypes was divided by the size of the smaller repertoire. Repertoire richness was assessed with RTK rarefaction, the Chao1 estimator, and Recon v2.1 estimates of unobserved clonotypes. OLGA was used to compute generation probabilities for all TCRbeta clonotypes that the gDNA method yielded from a few donors. TCRdb obtained this table from immuneACCESS and retained in-frame rearrangements with V and J assigned. These tables miss some clones; where compared with another copy, unresolved V genes account for less than half of the shortfall, and the remainder is unexplained. V and J calls and clone size are those listed in that table; D and trimming were worked out from the DNA. The sample table contains some 350,000 clones; only one count was recorded for around 74% of them. The ten top clones hold 10% to 13% of the sample.

This sample is drawn from a study of shared clonotypes between healthy human individuals (TCRdb year 2020). About the study as a whole: The cohort included three men and a couple of women between 18 and 49 years of age. For each donor, CD4 naive and CD4 memory were each given three plates, CD8 naive was given two plates, and CD8 memory was given one plate. The study deeply sequenced blood TCR repertoires of about 5 healthy adults to estimate repertoire size and the extent of clonotype sharing between individuals. To increase sequencing depth and limit assay-specific biases, TCR repertoire library preparation and sequencing were carried out by different laboratories using diverse techniques. Leukapheresis yielded between about 0.94 and 10 billion PBMCs per donor.

CDR3 length: 16 amino acids, cysteine to phenylalanine. Here the CDR3 DNA is all that survives: 48 bases in frame from base 1. Germline trimming amounts to 0 bases on V and 5 bases on J, with 9 as the count of junction bases outside the gene matches. The germline V gene (reference sequence) gives CDR1 as LNHNV and CDR2 as YYDKDF. Results and caveats for the whole study, not just this receptor: Sampling was restricted to blood, and TCR repertoires in tissues likely differ from the TCR repertoires found in blood. The genetic and exposure-history diversity represented was limited by the small number of donors. Pairwise subsampling led to the expectation that sequencing depth would affect the degree of clonotype sharing among donors. When four donors were compared, the shared fraction of clonotypes was around 5% for naive CD4, roughly 3.3% for naive CD8, more than 2% for memory CD4, and 0.35% to 0.4% for memory CD8. Even with the large sequencing depth, rarefaction of the sorted-subset datasets indicated that sequencing was incomplete. Compared with non-shared clonotypes, the clonotypes found in all four sorted-subset donors had higher generation probabilities. Larger estimated clonotype richness was generally found for naive subsets than for memory subsets.

Healthy HIV-negative adults with no recently reported acute infections or vaccinations were included as donors. Only Caucasian adults living in Nashville, Tennessee, USA were represented among the donors. Magnetic negative selection was used to enrich CD4+ T cells, after which naive cells were positively selected on CD45RA and the negative fraction became the memory subset. Blood was collected by leukapheresis, and PBMCs were isolated by Ficoll-Histopaque density gradient centrifugation and then cryopreserved in liquid nitrogen vapor phase. Analytical flow cytometry was used to check the purity and quantity of every magnetically sorted T cell population. From each sorted fraction, genomic DNA was isolated and quantified by UV absorbance on a Nanodrop 2000c.

This chain is built from TRBV15 and TRBJ2-5, and TRBD1 matches 7 of the central bases. The receptor was derived from a man between 25 and 39 years old in good health. Sequences were obtained from memory CD4+ T cells sorted from blood. What the cell subset or site label conveys for this sample: CD45RA-negative fraction. CDR3 reads: CATSRDGKGAWETQYF. The DNA is TGTGCCACCAGCAGAGATGGAAAGGGGGCTTGGGAGACCCAGTACTTC.